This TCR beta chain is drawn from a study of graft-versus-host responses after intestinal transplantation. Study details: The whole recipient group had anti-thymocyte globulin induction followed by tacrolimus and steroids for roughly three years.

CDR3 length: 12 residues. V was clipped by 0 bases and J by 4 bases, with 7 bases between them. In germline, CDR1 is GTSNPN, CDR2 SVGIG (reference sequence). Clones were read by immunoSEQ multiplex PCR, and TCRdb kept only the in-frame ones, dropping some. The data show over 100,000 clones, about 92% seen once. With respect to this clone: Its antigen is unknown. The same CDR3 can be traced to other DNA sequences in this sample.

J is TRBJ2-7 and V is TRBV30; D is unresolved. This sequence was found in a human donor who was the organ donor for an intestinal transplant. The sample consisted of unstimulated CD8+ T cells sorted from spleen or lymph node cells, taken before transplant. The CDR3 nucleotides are TGTGCCTGGAGTGTACAAGGGTACGAGCAGTACTTC. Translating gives CAWSVQGYEQYF.